Listed below are T cell receptor beta chains from one sample, sequenced in a study of T cell responses to AZD1222 COVID-19 vaccine. Some clones are missing from TCRdb's copy, which holds only in-frame ones; the method was immunoSEQ multiplex PCR. The data hold about 35,000 clones, with 86% observed a single time. The specimen was peripheral blood, collected on day 0 of AZD1222 vaccination. Source of these receptors: an adult in good health. CDR3s include the opening cysteine and the closing phenylalanine or tryptophan. The D gene is left open where the match is weak. Clone size appears in some rows only: once, few, many, or a class for an expanded clone.

>-|TRBJ2-1|-|TRBV18
CASSPRDGHNEQFF
TGTGCCAGCTCACCCCGGGACGGCCACAATGAGCAGTTCTTC
>-|TRBJ1-1|-|TRBV6-5
CASSYGGTEAFF
TGTGCCAGCAGTTACGGGGGCACTGAAGCTTTCTTT
>once|TRBJ2-7|TRBD2|TRBV29-1
CSAKTSGRDEQYF
TGCAGCGCCAAGACTAGCGGGAGGGACGAGCAGTACTTC
>-|TRBJ2-1|TRBD2|TRBV2
CASSYTSGGVEEQFF
TGTGCCAGCAGTTACACTAGCGGGGGGGTCGAGGAGCAGTTCTTC
>-|TRBJ1-3|-|TRBV28
CASSLGVLSGNTIYF
TGTGCCAGCAGTTTAGGGGTCCTCTCTGGAAACACCATATATTTT
>-|TRBJ2-3|-|TRBV9
CASSVSSLFTDTQYF
TGTGCCAGCAGCGTATCCTCGTTATTCACAGATACGCAGTATTTT
>-|TRBJ2-7|-|TRBV7-2
CASSPPGYSYEQYF
TGTGCCAGCAGCCCCCCGGGCTACTCCTACGAGCAGTACTTC
>few|TRBJ1-6|-|TRBV7-6
CASSSIRHYNSPLHF
TGTGCCAGCAGCTCCATCCGACACTATAATTCACCCCTCCACTTT
>-|TRBJ1-2|-|TRBV18
CASSPAATVTNYGYTF
TGTGCCAGCTCACCGGCGGCAACGGTCACTAACTATGGCTACACCTTC
>few|TRBJ2-3|-|TRBV29-1
CSVGTAGTDTQYF
TGCAGCGTTGGGACAGCCGGCACAGATACGCAGTATTTT
>-|TRBJ2-1|TRBD1|TRBV29-1
CSVDGTGLAGNEQFF
TGCAGCGTGGACGGGACAGGACTCGCGGGCAATGAGCAGTTCTTC
>-|TRBJ2-3|-|TRBV10-3
CAISDAEGTGQYF
TGTGCCATCAGTGATGCCGAGGGGACCGGGCAGTATTTT
>-|TRBJ2-3|TRBD1|TRBV5-1
CASSRTGGAGDTQYF
TGCGCCAGCAGCAGGACAGGGGGCGCCGGAGATACGCAGTATTTT
>-|TRBJ2-4|TRBD2|TRBV3-1/TRBV3-2
CASSTRGLAGGPGNIQYF
TGTGCCAGCAGCACTCGCGGACTAGCGGGAGGGCCGGGGAACATTCAGTACTTC
>few|TRBJ1-1|TRBD1|TRBV28
CASSSEGTGRTEAFF
TGTGCCAGCAGTTCCGAAGGGACAGGGAGGACTGAAGCTTTCTTT
>-|TRBJ2-3|TRBD2|TRBV7-3
CASSITGTSTDTQYF
TGTGCCAGCAGCATTACCGGGACTAGTACAGATACGCAGTATTTT
>-|TRBJ2-7|-|TRBV19
CASSIERGYEQYF
TGTGCCAGTAGTATTGAGAGGGGTTACGAGCAGTACTTC
>-|TRBJ1-1|-|TRBV7-2
CASSFENTEAFF
TGTGCCAGCAGCTTTGAGAACACTGAAGCTTTCTTT
>-|TRBJ2-1|-|TRBV30
CAWGDVWDEQFF
TGTGCCTGGGGCGACGTTTGGGACGAGCAGTTCTTC
>-|TRBJ2-1|-|TRBV19
CASSTGPYNEQFF
TGTGCCAGTAGTACGGGACCGTACAATGAGCAGTTCTTC
>-|TRBJ2-1|TRBD1|TRBV3-1/TRBV3-2
CASSRRTGTLFNEQFF
TGTGCCAGCAGCCGTAGGACAGGGACCCTCTTCAATGAGCAGTTCTTC
>-|TRBJ2-1|-|TRBV5-1
CASSLAYHDEQFF
TGCGCCAGCAGCCTGGCTTACCACGATGAGCAGTTCTTC